This passage covers 22 T cell receptor beta chains from one sample sequenced in a study of blood T cell repertoires in COVID-19. The data were produced by immunoSEQ multiplex PCR, yet TCRdb's version contains in-frame clones alone and is incomplete. This table holds 250,000 to 300,000 clones, around nine tenths found once. The sample was peripheral blood. The receptors shown here come from a woman aged 30 to 39 with COVID-19, enrolled during active disease.

In this sample, this clone turned up once. The chain links TRBV5-1 to TRBJ2-3; D ambiguous. Trimming removed 3 bases at V and 4 bases at J, with 3 bases between. CDR1 is SGHRS, CDR2 YFSETQ, per germline. This CDR3 has 11 residues. The CDR3, as DNA: TGCGCCAGCAGCTCTTCAGATACGCAGTATTTT. Protein product: CASSSSDTQYF. The whole variable domain, remainder taken from reference TRBV5-1 and TRBJ2-3, is KAGVTQTPRYLIKTRGQQVTLSCSPISGHRSVSWYQQTPGQGLQFLFEYFSETQRNKGNFPGRFSGRQFSNSRSEMNVSTLELGDSALYLCASSSSDTQYFGPGTRLTVL.

Concerning this clone itself: Other nucleotide sequences in the sample specify the same CDR3. The chain couples TRBV9 to TRBJ2-2; TRBD1 might be the D (5 bases). The V and J ends lost 1 base and 1 base respectively, with 5 bases between them. Germline V gene data show CDR1 as SGDLS and CDR2 as YYNGEE. CDR3 length equals 14 residues. CDR3 sequence: CASSVTGNTGELFF. The CDR3 DNA reads as TGTGCCAGCAGCGTAACAGGGAACACCGGGGAGCTGTTTTTT.

This clone was seen more than once but under ten times. V gene TRBV10-3 combines with J gene TRBJ1-3, with TRBD1 matching 7 bases. The V gene end was trimmed by 9 bases and the J gene end by 0 bases; junction bases not matched to a gene: 8. Looked up from germline, CDR1 is ENHRY and CDR2 is SYGVKD. CDR3 length: 15 residues. The CDR3 DNA sequence: TGTGCCATTGGCTCCGGGACAGACTCTGGAAACACCATATATTTT. The encoded protein is CAIGSGTDSGNTIYF.

This chain uses TRBV7-9 with TRBJ1-2; D not resolved. Trimming cost V 3 bases and J 7 bases, with 9 bases left between them. This CDR3 comprises 12 residues. Germline CDR1 is SEHNR and CDR2 is FQNEAQ (reference sequence). The CDR3 DNA reads as TGTGCCAGCAGCTTTCGGGATCTTGGCTACACCTTC. Residues: CASSFRDLGYTF.

The V call is TRBV7-8, the J call TRBJ2-7; TRBD1 matches at 7 bases. The ends lost 5 bases at V and 2 bases at J; junction bases unmatched: 3. CDR3 size: 13 residues. Germline loops: CDR1 SGHVS, CDR2 FQNEAQ. CDR3 in amino acids: CASSQGQPYEQYF. CDR3 coding DNA: TGTGCCAGCAGCCAGGGACAGCCCTACGAGCAGTACTTC.

The chain is built from TRBV30 and TRBJ2-7, with TRBD2 matching over 9 bases. With V trimmed by 0 bases and J by 3 bases, 12 bases remained unmatched. CDR3 length: 17 amino acids. The germline V gene has CDR1 GTSNPN and CDR2 SVGIG (reference sequence). The CDR3 here is CAWSVSPAGGYNYEQYF. The CDR3 DNA sequence: TGTGCCTGGAGTGTAAGCCCAGCGGGAGGATATAACTACGAGCAGTACTTC.

This clone came up once. The rearrangement joins TRBV18 to TRBJ1-1, with 7 bases aligning to TRBD1. Germline V gene data show CDR1 as KGHSH and CDR2 as LQKENI. The CDR3 runs to 15 residues. The V gene end was trimmed by 3 bases and the J gene end by 4 bases; junction bases not matched to a gene: 8. The CDR3 region is CASSPAGQYLTEAFF. CDR3 bases: TGTGCCAGCTCACCGGCGGGACAGTACCTCACTGAAGCTTTCTTT.

The V and J genes are TRBV5-5 and TRBJ1-1, with D possibly being TRBD1 (5 bases). Germline V gene sequence: CDR1 SGHKS, CDR2 YYEKEE (reference sequence). Trimming removed 1 base at V and 1 base at J, with 11 bases between. The CDR3 is 15 amino acids. CDR3 DNA: TGTGCCAGCAGCTTGTATTGGGGCACGAACACTGAAGCTTTCTTT. Encoded protein: CASSLYWGTNTEAFF. The full variable domain, with the rest looked up from reference TRBV5-5 and TRBJ1-1, is DAGVTQSPTHLIKTRGQQVTLRCSPISGHKSVSWYQQVLGQGPQFIFQYYEKEERGRGNFPDRFSARQFPNYSSELNVNALLLGDSALYLCASSLYWGTNTEAFFGQGTRLTVV.

This chain uses TRBV6-5 with TRBJ2-7; 9 bases map to TRBD1. Germline CDR1 MNHEY, CDR2 SVGAGI. Trimming at V came to 7 bases and at J to 6 bases, leaving 10 bases not matched to a gene. This CDR3 region has 14 residues. CDR3 amino acids: CASKRSRDRAEQYF. In nucleotides, the CDR3 is TGTGCCAGCAAAAGAAGTAGGGACAGGGCCGAGCAGTACTTC.

The gene calls are TRBV5-6 and TRBJ2-2; D gene unclear. This CDR3 comprises 15 residues. Trimming shortened V by 0 bases and J by 2 bases, and 8 bases separated the two germline ends. Germline CDR1 reads SGHDT; CDR2 reads YYEEEE. The CDR3: CASSLGARNTGELFF. The CDR3 DNA is TGTGCCAGCAGCTTGGGGGCGAGAAACACCGGGGAGCTGTTTTTT.

This chain links TRBV13 with TRBJ2-7, with TRBD2 identical over 11 bases. The length of the CDR3 is 15 residues. Germline values: CDR1 PRHDT, CDR2 FYEKMQ (reference sequence). The V segment lost 2 bases and the J segment 4 bases; nucleotides outside the gene matches: 4. CDR3 bases: TGTGCCAGCAGCTTAAAACTAGCGGGAGTTTACGAGCAGTACTTC. As protein: CASSLKLAGVYEQYF.

The chain employs TRBV12-3 or TRBV12-4 and TRBJ2-5; 7 bases match TRBD2. V lost 6 bases, J lost 5 bases, and 3 bases stayed unmatched. The CDR3 contains 12 residues. CDR3 coding DNA: TGTGCCAGCAGCGGGGGGAGGGAGACCCAGTACTTC. It codes for CASSGGRETQYF.

V gene TRBV19 combines with J gene TRBJ2-1; 8 nucleotides line up with TRBD2. The CDR3 extends over 13 amino acids. The germline V gene encodes CDR1 LNHDA and CDR2 SQIVND (reference sequence). Trimming cost V 7 bases and J 4 bases; bases outside gene matches: 3. In DNA form, the CDR3 reads TGTGCCAGTACCGGGACTAGATACAATGAGCAGTTCTTC. As protein: CASTGTRYNEQFF.

This clone was recorded only once. V is TRBV2 and J is TRBJ2-4, with a possible D match to TRBD2 (6 bases). The germline V gene encodes CDR1 SNHLY and CDR2 FYNNEI. V was clipped by 7 bases and J by 2 bases, with 9 bases between them. CDR3 size: 13 residues. The CDR3 is CASKGLTKNIQYF. DNA for the CDR3: TGTGCCAGCAAGGGACTTACCAAAAACATTCAGTACTTC.

V usage is TRBV11-2 and J usage is TRBJ2-3; maybe TRBD1 (6 bases). CDR3 length: 15 residues. Germline CDR1 is SGHAT and CDR2 is FQNNGV. Deletions cut 0 bases from V and 6 bases from J, with 13 bases between. This CDR3 reads CASSLDYQGWDTQYF. The CDR3, as DNA: TGTGCCAGCAGCTTAGATTACCAGGGGTGGGATACGCAGTATTTT.

This chain connects TRBV5-8 to TRBJ2-3; tentatively, D is TRBD2 (6 bases). Germline CDR1 and CDR2: SGHTS and YDEGEE. The CDR3 consists of 17 residues. The V gene lost 3 bases and the J gene lost 1 base, with 18 bases spanning the gap. The CDR3 reads CASSSFDMGGGTDTQYF. CDR3 in DNA: TGTGCCAGCAGCTCCTTCGATATGGGGGGAGGCACAGATACGCAGTATTTT.

The J gene is TRBJ2-1, the V gene TRBV4-1, with a weak D call TRBD2 (6 bases). Looked up from germline, CDR1 is MGHRA and CDR2 is YSYEKL. The V and J ends lost 0 bases and 0 bases respectively, with 9 bases between them. The CDR3 covers 16 residues. The CDR3 nucleotides are TGCGCCAGCAGCCAAGAGGTAGCGGACTCCTACAATGAGCAGTTCTTC. Its protein is CASSQEVADSYNEQFF.

The V call is TRBV27, the J call TRBJ1-2, with D uncertain. The CDR3 covers 14 residues. V lost 6 bases and J 2 bases, leaving 13 bases between the germline ends. Per germline, CDR1 MNHEY and CDR2 SMNVEV (reference sequence). Here the CDR3 reads CASRLSRGNYGYTF. The CDR3 nucleotides read TGTGCCAGCAGACTCTCCCGGGGAAACTATGGCTACACCTTC.

The gene calls are TRBV11-2 and TRBJ2-1; 13 bases map to TRBD2. The CDR3 is 18 amino acids. V gave up 1 base and J gave up 4 bases; unmatched junction bases: 7. CDR1 is SGHAT, CDR2 FQNNGV, per germline. The CDR3 sequence: CASSLGLAGGKGYNEQFF. In nucleotides, the CDR3 is TGTGCCAGCAGCTTAGGACTAGCGGGAGGAAAAGGGTACAATGAGCAGTTCTTC.

The CDR3 sequence is CASSLSDRGGSCSNQPQHF. CDR3 nucleotide sequence: TGCGCCAGCAGTCTGAGCGACAGGGGGGGTTCTTGTAGCAATCAGCCCCAGCATTTT. The chain combines TRBV23-1 with TRBJ1-5; 9 positions agree with TRBD1. Being an ORF, TRBV23-1 has a function that is uncertain. V shed 4 bases and J 0 bases; nucleotides not matched to a gene: 13. This CDR3 is 19 amino acids long.

The chain has TRBV5-1 and TRBJ2-7; 11 bases are shared with TRBD2. With 0 bases clipped from V and 4 bases from J, the junction kept 6 bases outside the gene matches. Germline CDR1 SGHRS, CDR2 YFSETQ. The CDR3 loop spans 16 amino acids. In DNA, the CDR3 is TGCGCCAGCAGCTTGGCCCGGACTAGCGGGCAGTACGAGCAGTACTTC. As protein: CASSLARTSGQYEQYF.

This clone was found a few times. The rearrangement links TRBV4-1 to TRBJ1-6; D call uncertain. Germline V lookup: CDR1 MGHRA, CDR2 YSYEKL. The ends were cut back, 1 base at V and 1 base at J, with 5 bases in the middle. This CDR3 is 15 amino acids long. The CDR3 region is CASSQGHSYNSPLHF. In DNA form, the CDR3 reads TGCGCCAGCAGCCAAGGACATTCCTATAATTCACCCCTCCACTTT.